A single sample gave rise to the 17 T cell receptor beta chains below, sequenced in a study of post-analysis software for immune sequencing data. Included in the TCR beta cDNA libraries were unique molecular identifiers. Each CDR3 protein is one row after TCRdb ran MiXCR on the PCR reads. Among roughly 580,000 distinct CDR3 sequences listed, roughly 45% were seen once. Their target antigens are unknown. Study findings and constraints: Several TRBV segments, TRBV5-6, TRBV5-1 and TRBV20-1 among them, were found more frequent in patients than controls.

Sequencing was done on a sample of blood. The receptor source for this set is a girl aged 10 to 17 with multiple sclerosis.

This chain uses TRBV20-1 with TRBJ1-1; 12 nucleotides match TRBD1. CDR1 is DFQATT and CDR2 is SNEGSKA in the germline V gene (reference sequence). The junction had 3 bases not matched to a gene; V was cut back by 5 bases and J by 2 bases. This CDR3 has 14 residues. The CDR3 bases are TGCAGTGCTGGGGACAGGGGGCGAAACACTGAAGCTTTCTTT. Translated: CSAGDRGRNTEAFF.

This clonotype was seen only a few times. The rearrangement uses TRBV6-2 or TRBV6-3 and TRBJ1-1; TRBD1 agrees at 7 bases. The CDR3 length is 23 residues. Germline trimming cut 5 bases from V and 4 bases from J; bases unmatched to any gene: 34. Per germline, CDR1 MNHEY and CDR2 SVGEGT. The CDR3 is CASSPSGINKAVTLWGQFTEAFF. The CDR3, as DNA: TGTGCCAGCAGTCCCTCGGGCATAAACAAAGCTGTAACATTGTGGGGACAGTTCACTGAAGCTTTCTTT.

This clonotype was seen more than once but under ten times. The rearrangement joins TRBV7-8 to TRBJ2-3; 8 positions match TRBD2. The germline gives CDR1 SGHVS, CDR2 FQNEAQ. The CDR3 length is 11 residues. Losses at the gene ends were 3 bases for V and 14 bases for J; bases not matched to a gene: 4. CDR3 sequence (DNA): TGTGCCAGCAGCTTGGGACTAGTGGGGTATTTT. It specifies CASSLGLVGYF.

The table lists this clonotype with a few counts. The genes are TRBV5-1 and TRBJ2-7; the D is unclear. CDR3 length: 14 residues. The ends were cut back, 4 bases at V and 0 bases at J, with 11 bases in the middle. CDR1 SGHRS and CDR2 YFSETQ come from the germline V gene. CDR3 protein: CASSTGASSYEQYF. DNA for the CDR3: TGCGCCAGCAGCACCGGCGCGAGCTCCTACGAGCAGTACTTC.

The rearrangement uses TRBV12-3 or TRBV12-4 and TRBJ2-3; D remains unclear. Trimming cost V 8 bases and J 3 bases, with 15 bases left between them. The CDR3 extends over 14 amino acids. The DNA of the CDR3 is TGTGCCAGCCGAAACTACCGGAGTACAGATACGCAGTATTTT. Amino acid sequence: CASRNYRSTDTQYF.

The chain couples TRBV10-3 to TRBJ2-1, with D unresolved. Trimming removed 10 bases at V and 5 bases at J, with 9 bases between. The germline V gene encodes CDR1 ENHRY and CDR2 SYGVKD. This CDR3 region has 11 residues. CDR3 protein: CANRADNEQFF. The CDR3 coding sequence is TGTGCCAACCGGGCCGACAATGAGCAGTTCTTC.

This sequence joins TRBV5-1 and TRBJ2-3; TRBD2 aligns across 7 bases. The CDR3 runs 16 residues. Germline assignment: CDR1 SGHRS and CDR2 YFSETQ. Germline trimming cut 0 bases from V and 4 bases from J; bases unmatched to any gene: 8. Written as DNA, the CDR3 is TGCGCCAGCAGCTTGGAGGGCGGGAGCCCGGCAGATACGCAGTATTTT. Amino acid sequence: CASSLEGGSPADTQYF.

This chain joins TRBV6-2 or TRBV6-3 and TRBJ2-1, with no clear D. There are 14 residues in the CDR3. Germline V lookup: CDR1 MNHEY, CDR2 SVGEGT. V was cut by 5 bases and J by 2 bases, with 10 bases left in between. The CDR3 protein is CASSLPETYNEQFF. As DNA, the CDR3 is TGTGCCAGCAGTCTTCCAGAGACCTACAATGAGCAGTTCTTC.

This clonotype has more than one count but fewer than ten. The chain has TRBV10-3 and TRBJ1-6; the D is unclear. Germline V CDR1 and CDR2: ENHRY, SYGVKD. With 4 bases removed from V and 7 bases from J, the gap between germline ends came to 8 bases. The CDR3 is made up of 13 amino acids. CDR3 bases: TGTGCCATCAGTGGGTCGGCAAATTCACCCCTCCACTTT. It codes for CAISGSANSPLHF.

In this sample, this clonotype turned up once. CDR3 residues: CSVEGAGFGANVLTF. The CDR3 DNA follows: TGCAGCGTTGAAGGGGCAGGGTTTGGGGCCAACGTCCTGACTTTC. The chain uses TRBV29-1 and TRBJ2-6, with D possibly being TRBD1 (5 bases). The V end was cut by 1 base, the J end by 3 bases, with 10 bases between. Germline V gives CDR1 SQVTM, CDR2 ANQGSEA. The CDR3 extends over 15 amino acids.

This clonotype occurred a few times. The J gene is TRBJ2-5, the V gene TRBV7-6; D uncertain. The V end was cut by 3 bases, the J end by 1 base, with 12 bases between. The CDR3 spans 15 residues. Germline V gene lookup returns CDR1 SGHVS and CDR2 FNYEAQ. The CDR3 region is CASSFSAGSQETQYF. CDR3 coding DNA: TGTGCCAGCAGCTTCTCAGCTGGCAGCCAAGAGACCCAGTACTTC.

The J gene is TRBJ2-1, the V gene TRBV5-1, with TRBD1 matching 7 bases. The CDR3 is 15 amino acids. CDR1 is SGHRS and CDR2 is YFSETQ in the germline V gene. With V trimmed by 4 bases and J by 6 bases, 10 bases remained unmatched. This chain's CDR3 is CASSPIIGTANEQFF. In nucleotides, the CDR3 is TGCGCCAGCAGCCCAATTATCGGGACAGCCAATGAGCAGTTCTTC.

This clonotype came up once. The rearrangement links TRBV20-1 to TRBJ2-7, with D perhaps matching TRBD2 (5 bases). Germline CDR1 is DFQATT and CDR2 is SNEGSKA (reference sequence). With 3 bases removed from V and 3 bases from J, the gap between germline ends came to 12 bases. The CDR3 covers 13 residues. CDR3 residues: CSASGGSRYEQYF. The CDR3 region has the DNA TGCAGTGCTAGTGGAGGTAGCCGCTACGAGCAGTACTTC.

This chain links TRBV29-1 with TRBJ2-4, with TRBD2 matching 8 bases. There are 15 residues in the CDR3. The germline V gene encodes CDR1 SQVTM and CDR2 ANQGSEA. With 2 bases clipped from V and 13 bases from J, the junction kept 16 bases outside the gene matches. DNA for the CDR3: TGCAGCGTTGAACTTCTCACCGGGACTAGAAAGGAGCAGTACTTC. It codes for CSVELLTGTRKEQYF.

The V and J genes are TRBV7-9 and TRBJ2-1, with unresolved D. Trimming removed 1 base from V and 9 bases from J, with 7 bases in between. Germline V gives CDR1 SEHNR, CDR2 FQNEAQ (reference sequence). This CDR3 contains 12 residues. The CDR3 here is CASSLDSSEQFF. The CDR3 region has the DNA TGTGCCAGCAGCTTAGATTCGAGTGAGCAGTTCTTC.

The V call is TRBV5-6, the J call TRBJ2-2, with D maybe TRBD2 (6 bases). The CDR3 totals 15 residues. The germline gives CDR1 SGHDT, CDR2 YYEEEE. V gave up 3 bases and J gave up 7 bases, with 16 bases separating them. The CDR3 spells CASSWSPGRHGELFF. CDR3 in DNA: TGTGCCAGCAGCTGGTCCCCAGGGAGGCACGGGGAGCTGTTTTTT.

The sample holds a few counts of this clonotype. V usage is TRBV27 and J usage is TRBJ2-3; a possible D gene is TRBD2 (6 bases). Looked up from germline, CDR1 is MNHEY and CDR2 is SMNVEV (reference sequence). There are 16 residues in the CDR3. V lost 3 bases and J 1 base, leaving 14 bases between the germline ends. The CDR3 DNA reads as TGTGCCAGCAGTTTCTCCTGGGTAGCGGGCACAGATACGCAGTATTTT. It specifies CASSFSWVAGTDTQYF.